One sample yielded the 9 T cell receptor beta chains listed below, sequenced in a study of T cell repertoires in cytomegalovirus infection (dated by TCRdb to between 2018 and 2020). The listed sequencing device is Illumina HiSeq 1500. The public reads were reprocessed in TCRdb via fastp at Q25 and MiXCR, keeping in-frame beta chains. Entries are consolidated by CDR3 protein sequence, retaining the most common genes and DNA. The sample has about 310,000 distinct CDR3 sequences on record, approximately 25% of them singletons. Of the sample, 13% is held by the ten largest clones. The treatment or condition label on this specimen signifies: in vitro stimulation with specific CMV peptide epitopes to enrich CMV-specific T cells. Their recognized antigens are unknown. The sequenced sample was cultured PBMCs, obtained from culture after CMV antigen stimulation. Every receptor here comes from a human donor in good health (CMV status not recorded). Some clones in this sample may be carry-over from other donors' samples.

The gene calls are TRBV6-2 or TRBV6-3 and TRBJ2-5, with 12 bases fitting TRBD2. Germline values: CDR1 MNHEY, CDR2 SVGEGT. The CDR3 consists of 15 residues. V lost 7 bases and J lost 2; bases outside the gene matches: 5. The chain's CDR3 is CASTLAGGRQETQYF. CDR3 sequence (DNA): TGTGCCAGCACCCTAGCGGGAGGGAGACAAGAGACCCAGTACTTC.

The gene calls are TRBV5-1 and TRBJ2-7; 8 nucleotides line up with TRBD2. This CDR3 region has 15 residues. The germline CDR1 and CDR2 sequences are SGHRS and YFSETQ. V gave up 0 bases and J gave up 2 bases; unmatched junction bases: 4. The CDR3 DNA is TGCGCCAGCAGCTTGGAAACTAGCGGAGCCTACGAGCAGTACTTC. It is translated as CASSLETSGAYEQYF.

This clonotype was seen ten or more times. V is TRBV7-9 and J is TRBJ2-1, with D possibly TRBD1 on 7 matching bases. The V end lost 5 bases, the J end lost 5 bases, and 22 bases lay between the germline ends. Germline CDR1 is SEHNR and CDR2 is FQNEAQ (reference sequence). The CDR3 is 17 amino acids. This CDR3 reads CASSAGGTGQRHNEQFF. The CDR3 coding sequence is TGTGCCAGCAGCGCCGGGGGCACGGGACAGAGACACAATGAGCAGTTCTTC.

A few counts support this clonotype. The chain couples TRBV6-2 or TRBV6-3 to TRBJ2-3; TRBD2 aligns across 8 bases. The V and J ends lost 7 bases and 4 bases, in that order; junction bases with no gene match: 16. This CDR3 has 17 residues. The V gene's germline CDR1 is MNHEY and CDR2 SVGEGT. The CDR3 loop is CASTKGAGVSGSDTQYF. DNA of the CDR3: TGTGCCAGCACCAAAGGAGCGGGAGTCAGCGGATCAGATACGCAGTATTTT.

This rearrangement joins TRBV6-2 or TRBV6-3 to TRBJ1-1; D perhaps matches TRBD1 (5 bases). V gave up 7 bases and J gave up 1 base, with 7 bases separating them. CDR1 is MNHEY and CDR2 is SVGEGT in the germline V gene. The CDR3 extends over 12 amino acids. Written as DNA, the CDR3 is TGTGCCAGCATCCAGGGGAACACTGAAGCTTTCTTT. It translates to CASIQGNTEAFF.

This clonotype was observed many times. The V gene is TRBV6-2 or TRBV6-3, the J gene TRBJ1-6; D is ambiguous. CDR1 is MNHEY, CDR2 SVGEGT, per germline. The germline V and J ends were trimmed by 7 bases and 8 bases, with 12 bases remaining between them. The length of the CDR3 is 13 residues. Here the CDR3 reads CASNTRRDSPLHF. DNA for the CDR3: TGTGCCAGCAACACGCGGAGAGATTCACCCCTCCACTTT.

This clonotype appeared a few times. The chain links TRBV19 to TRBJ2-3, with 13 bases identical to TRBD2. In germline, CDR1 is LNHDA, CDR2 SQIVND (reference sequence). The CDR3 covers 17 residues. Trimming cost V 5 bases and J 2 bases; bases outside gene matches: 7. CDR3 loop: CASSLTGLAGSTDTQYF. The CDR3 bases are TGTGCCAGTAGTCTTACGGGACTAGCGGGGTCCACAGATACGCAGTATTTT.

V and J are TRBV6-2 or TRBV6-3 and TRBJ2-2; D gene uncertain. Germline V gene lookup returns CDR1 MNHEY and CDR2 SVGEGT. Trimming removed 3 bases at V and 8 bases at J, with 7 bases between. The length of the CDR3 is 12 residues. The CDR3 sequence is CASSYWLGELFF. The CDR3, as DNA: TGTGCCAGCAGTTATTGGCTAGGGGAGCTGTTTTTT.

The chain recombines TRBV7-9 with TRBJ1-5, with D hard to call. With 1 base removed from V and 4 bases from J, the gap between germline ends came to 5 bases. This CDR3 contains 13 residues. The germline V gene has CDR1 SEHNR and CDR2 FQNEAQ (reference sequence). This CDR3 reads CASSLVHNQPQHF. The CDR3 nucleotides read TGTGCCAGCAGCTTAGTTCATAATCAGCCCCAGCATTTT.